This record looks at one T cell receptor (beta chain) sequence and its context. This sample was included in a study of blood T cell repertoires in COVID-19. Germline V gives CDR1 MNHNS, CDR2 SASEGT. Trimming removed 0 bases from V and 9 bases from J, with 12 bases in between. The CDR3 spans 13 residues. Two consecutive negative NP/OP PCR tests, clearance, or resolved symptoms defined Cohort 3 recovery. The table came from immunoSEQ multiplex PCR; TCRdb's copy has only in-frame clones and leaves some out. The table lists around 130,000 clones, around 83% of them singletons. The chain is built from TRBV6-1 and TRBJ2-7, with D maybe TRBD1 (6 bases). The sequenced material came from PBMCs or T cells enriched from blood (not recorded which). This clonotype originated in a man aged 30 to 39 who had recovered from COVID-19. The CDR3 nucleotides are TGTGCCAGCAGTGAAGCCCAGGGGCGCGGGCAGTACTTC. Its protein product is CASSEAQGRGQYF.